The source of this T cell receptor beta chain is a study of blood T cell repertoires in COVID-19. Study summary: The origin of the acute and convalescent COVID-19 samples was the United States, Italy and Spain. T cells, B-cell-depleted T cells, or PBMCs supplied cDNA or gDNA.

As processed by the authors: Quantification of nucleated cells was approximated via reference gene primer amplification. Measured with immunoSEQ multiplex PCR; TCRdb has only the in-frame clones, and not every one. V and J calls and clone size follow that table, whereas D and trimming were derived from the DNA. The repertoire has approximately 29,000 clones, roughly 93% of them found once; the top ten carry around 0.8%. Followed longitudinally, the Seattle patients had been enrolled during active infection. This CDR3 has 15 residues. V lost 1 base and J lost 0, with 7 bases in between. CDR1 and CDR2 from the germline V gene are SGHTA and FQGNSA.

This chain connects TRBV7-2 to TRBJ2-1; D remains unclear. The sequence derives from a woman in her 70s with COVID-19, enrolled during active disease. Sequencing used peripheral blood. This CDR3 reads CASSLDPNSYNEQFF. As DNA, the CDR3 is TGTGCCAGCAGCTTAGATCCCAACTCCTACAATGAGCAGTTCTTC.